This T cell receptor beta chain was recorded in a study of early T cells in non-severe SARS-CoV-2 infection. Study-level findings and limits: VDJdb matches were skewed toward anti-spike CD8 T cell responses.

Attachment of unique molecular identifiers was made to individual cDNA molecules. TCRdb recomputed calls from the 5' RACE reads with MiXCR, one row per CDR3 protein. This table has 55,000 to 75,000 distinct CDR3 sequences, around 5.7% appearing once. The CDR3 contains 16 residues. Trimming removed 2 bases at V and 4 bases at J, with 16 bases between. Germline-derived CDR1 and CDR2 are SGHTA and FQGNSA. This clonotype occurred many times. As yet, its antigen is unknown. The TCR sequence derives from an adult who was a healthcare worker with PCR-confirmed SARS-CoV-2 infection or an uninfected control (not recorded which). The rearrangement uses TRBV7-2 and TRBJ2-3; D might be TRBD1 (6 bases). The material was whole blood, obtained at baseline. The CDR3 nucleotides are TGTGCCAGCAGCTTAACCTCAGGGGTATCTTCAGATACGCAGTATTTT. Amino acid sequence: CASSLTSGVSSDTQYF.